Each of the 6 T cell receptor beta chains below was sequenced from the same sample in a study of blood T cell repertoires in COVID-19. Clones were read by immunoSEQ multiplex PCR, and TCRdb kept only the in-frame ones, dropping some. The data hold under 250,000 clones, with roughly 90% observed a single time. Source material: peripheral blood. All receptors come from a woman in her sixties with acute or convalescent COVID-19.

V is TRBV6-5 and J is TRBJ1-4, with 7 bases aligning to TRBD1. The germline V gene has CDR1 MNHEY and CDR2 SVGAGI. The junction had 5 bases not matched to a gene; V was cut back by 6 bases and J by 7 bases. The CDR3 is 13 amino acids. The DNA for the CDR3 is TGTGCCAGCAGACGCCAGGGGGGTGAAAAACTGTTTTTT. Amino acids: CASRRQGGEKLFF.

The chain couples TRBV5-1 to TRBJ2-1, with TRBD2 matching 10 bases. The CDR3 covers 16 residues. Germline loops: CDR1 SGHRS, CDR2 YFSETQ. The V and J ends lost 0 bases and 6 bases, in that order; junction bases with no gene match: 6. The CDR3 DNA sequence: TGCGCCAGCAGCTTGGGTTCGGTAGCGGGGGGCAATGAGCAGTTCTTC. It specifies CASSLGSVAGGNEQFF. The full variable domain, its missing parts supplied by reference TRBV5-1 and TRBJ2-1, is KAGVTQTPRYLIKTRGQQVTLSCSPISGHRSVSWYQQTPGQGLQFLFEYFSETQRNKGNFPGRFSGRQFSNSRSEMNVSTLELGDSALYLCASSLGSVAGGNEQFFGPGTRLTVL.

V and J are TRBV7-2 and TRBJ2-7, with D possibly matching TRBD1 (5 bases). This CDR3 contains 13 residues. The germline V and J ends were trimmed by 2 bases and 4 bases, with 9 bases remaining between them. Germline V gene data show CDR1 as SGHTA and CDR2 as FQGNSA. The CDR3 region has the DNA TGTGCCAGCAGCTTATTCAGGGAATACGAGCAGTACTTC. It codes for CASSLFREYEQYF. Full variable domain (rest looked up from reference TRBV7-2 and TRBJ2-7): GAGVSQSPSNKVTEKGKDVELRCDPISGHTALYWYRQSLGQGLEFLIYFQGNSAPDKSGLPSDRFSAERTGGSVSTLTIQRTQQEDSAVYLCASSLFREYEQYFGPGTRLTVT.

The chain recombines TRBV5-1 with TRBJ1-3; 7 nucleotides align to TRBD1. CDR3 length equals 15 residues. V lost 4 bases, J lost 0 bases, and 4 bases stayed unmatched. The V gene's germline CDR1 is SGHRS and CDR2 YFSETQ. The DNA for the CDR3 is TGCGCCAGCAGCACACAGGGGCACTCTGGAAACACCATATATTTT. Its protein product is CASSTQGHSGNTIYF.

This chain uses TRBV4-1 with TRBJ1-2; D is ambiguous. Trimming pared 1 base from V and 5 bases from J, leaving 17 bases between. CDR1 MGHRA and CDR2 YSYEKL come from the germline V gene. This CDR3 has 16 residues. DNA of the CDR3: TGCGCCAGCAGCCAAGGAGGGTTCGGGATATGGTATGGCTACACCTTC. It yields the protein CASSQGGFGIWYGYTF.

This chain joins TRBV20-1 and TRBJ2-7; possible D gene TRBD1, 6 bases. The CDR3 length is 16 residues. V was trimmed by 3 bases and J by 0 bases, leaving 18 bases between them. In germline, CDR1 is DFQATT, CDR2 SNEGSKA (reference sequence). The CDR3 loop is CSASSLAGEFSYEQYF. DNA of the CDR3: TGCAGTGCTAGTTCTCTTGCAGGGGAATTCTCCTACGAGCAGTACTTC.